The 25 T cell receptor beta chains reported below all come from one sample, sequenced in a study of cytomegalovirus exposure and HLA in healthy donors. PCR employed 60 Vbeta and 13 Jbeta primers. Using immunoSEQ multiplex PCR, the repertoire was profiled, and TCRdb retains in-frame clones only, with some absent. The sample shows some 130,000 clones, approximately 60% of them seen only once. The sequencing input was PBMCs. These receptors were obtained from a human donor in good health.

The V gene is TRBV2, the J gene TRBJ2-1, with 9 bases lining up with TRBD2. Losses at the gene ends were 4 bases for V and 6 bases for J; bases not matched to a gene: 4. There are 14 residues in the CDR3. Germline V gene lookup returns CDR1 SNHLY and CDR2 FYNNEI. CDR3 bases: TGTGCCAGCAGTGGGCGGGAGGGGGGCAATGAGCAGTTCTTC. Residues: CASSGREGGNEQFF.

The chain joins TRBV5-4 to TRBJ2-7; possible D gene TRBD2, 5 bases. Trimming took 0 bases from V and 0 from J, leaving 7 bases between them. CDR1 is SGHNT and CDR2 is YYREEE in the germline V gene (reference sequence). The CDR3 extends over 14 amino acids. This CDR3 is CASSLDGLSYEQYF. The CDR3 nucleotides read TGTGCCAGCAGCTTGGACGGACTCTCCTACGAGCAGTACTTC.

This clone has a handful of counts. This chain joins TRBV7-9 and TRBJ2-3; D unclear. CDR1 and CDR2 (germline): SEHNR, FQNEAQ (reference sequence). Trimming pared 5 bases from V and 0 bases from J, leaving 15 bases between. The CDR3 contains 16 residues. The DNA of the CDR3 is TGTGCCAGCAGCGCACTGGGCTCGATAAGCACAGATACGCAGTATTTT. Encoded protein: CASSALGSISTDTQYF.

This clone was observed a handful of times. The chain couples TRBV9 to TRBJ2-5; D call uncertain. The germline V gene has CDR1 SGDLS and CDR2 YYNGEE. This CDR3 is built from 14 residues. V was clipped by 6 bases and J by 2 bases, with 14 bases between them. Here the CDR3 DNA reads TGTGCCAGCAAGAGTGGGCTGCCGCAAGAGACCCAGTACTTC. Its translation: CASKSGLPQETQYF.

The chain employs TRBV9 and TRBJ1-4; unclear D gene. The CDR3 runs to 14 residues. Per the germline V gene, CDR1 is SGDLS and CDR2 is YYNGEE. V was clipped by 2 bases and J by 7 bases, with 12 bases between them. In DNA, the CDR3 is TGTGCCAGCAGCGTGGAGGGAGGGATTGAAAAACTGTTTTTT. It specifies CASSVEGGIEKLFF.

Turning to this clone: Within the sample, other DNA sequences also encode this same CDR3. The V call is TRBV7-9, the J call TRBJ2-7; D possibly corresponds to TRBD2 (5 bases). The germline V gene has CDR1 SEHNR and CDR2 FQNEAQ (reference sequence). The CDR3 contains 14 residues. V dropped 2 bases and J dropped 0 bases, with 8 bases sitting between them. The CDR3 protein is CASSLLADSYEQYF. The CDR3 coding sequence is TGTGCCAGCAGCTTACTAGCTGACTCCTACGAGCAGTACTTC.

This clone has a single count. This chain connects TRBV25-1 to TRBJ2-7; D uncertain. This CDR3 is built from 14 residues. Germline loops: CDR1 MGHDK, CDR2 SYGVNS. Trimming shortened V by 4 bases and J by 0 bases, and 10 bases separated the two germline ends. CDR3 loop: CASSAYSLSYEQYF. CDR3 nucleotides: TGTGCCAGCAGTGCTTACAGCCTCTCCTACGAGCAGTACTTC.

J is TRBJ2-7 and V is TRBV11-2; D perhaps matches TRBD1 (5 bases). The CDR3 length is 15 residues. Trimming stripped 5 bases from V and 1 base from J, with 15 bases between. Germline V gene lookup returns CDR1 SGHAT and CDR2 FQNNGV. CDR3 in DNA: TGTGCCAGCAGCAGACAGCCTGGGCCTTCCTACGAGCAGTACTTC. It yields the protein CASSRQPGPSYEQYF.

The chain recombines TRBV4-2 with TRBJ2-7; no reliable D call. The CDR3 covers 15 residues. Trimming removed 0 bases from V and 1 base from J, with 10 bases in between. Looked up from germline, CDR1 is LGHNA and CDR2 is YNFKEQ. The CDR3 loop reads CASSQESAGSYEQYF. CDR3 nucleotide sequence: TGTGCCAGCAGCCAAGAGTCTGCCGGTTCCTACGAGCAGTACTTC.

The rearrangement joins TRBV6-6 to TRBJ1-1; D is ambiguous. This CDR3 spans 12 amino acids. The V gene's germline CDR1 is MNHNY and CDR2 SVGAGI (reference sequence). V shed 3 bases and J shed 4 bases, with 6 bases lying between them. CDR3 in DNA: TGTGCCAGCAGTTATTTGGCCACTGAAGCTTTCTTT. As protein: CASSYLATEAFF.

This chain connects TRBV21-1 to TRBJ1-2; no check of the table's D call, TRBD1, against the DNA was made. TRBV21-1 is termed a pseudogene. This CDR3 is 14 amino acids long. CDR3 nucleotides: TGTGCCAGCAGCAGAGCAACAGGGGGGCATGGCTACACCTTC. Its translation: CASSRATGGHGYTF.

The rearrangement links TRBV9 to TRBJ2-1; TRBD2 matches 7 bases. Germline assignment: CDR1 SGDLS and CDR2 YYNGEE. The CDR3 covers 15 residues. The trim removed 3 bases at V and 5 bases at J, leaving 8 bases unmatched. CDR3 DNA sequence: TGTGCCAGCAGCGAAAGGGGACTACTAAACAATGAGCAGTTCTTC. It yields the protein CASSERGLLNNEQFF. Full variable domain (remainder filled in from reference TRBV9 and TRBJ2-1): DSGVTQTPKHLITATGQRVTLRCSPRSGDLSVYWYQQSLDQGLQFLIQYYNGEERAKGNILERFSAQQFPDLHSELNLSSLELGDSALYFCASSERGLLNNEQFFGPGTRLTVL.

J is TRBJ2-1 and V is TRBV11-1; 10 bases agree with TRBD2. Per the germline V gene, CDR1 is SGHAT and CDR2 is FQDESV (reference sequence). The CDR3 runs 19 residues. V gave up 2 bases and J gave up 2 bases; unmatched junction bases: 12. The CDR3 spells CASSLFNPIAGGPYNEQFF. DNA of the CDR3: TGTGCCAGCAGCTTATTCAACCCTATAGCGGGAGGCCCCTACAATGAGCAGTTCTTC.

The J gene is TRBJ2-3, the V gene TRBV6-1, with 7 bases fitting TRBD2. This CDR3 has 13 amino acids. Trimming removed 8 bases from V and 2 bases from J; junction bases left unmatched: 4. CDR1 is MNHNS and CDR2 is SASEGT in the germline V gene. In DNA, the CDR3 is TGTGCCAGCGGGAGGGACTTCACAGATACGCAGTATTTT. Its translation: CASGRDFTDTQYF.

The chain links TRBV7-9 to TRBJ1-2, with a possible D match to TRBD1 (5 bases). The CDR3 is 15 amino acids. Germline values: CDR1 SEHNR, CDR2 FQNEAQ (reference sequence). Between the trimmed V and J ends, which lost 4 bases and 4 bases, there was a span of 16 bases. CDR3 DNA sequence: TGTGCCAGCAGCTCGTCATCACAGGTCCCCTATGGCTACACCTTC. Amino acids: CASSSSSQVPYGYTF.

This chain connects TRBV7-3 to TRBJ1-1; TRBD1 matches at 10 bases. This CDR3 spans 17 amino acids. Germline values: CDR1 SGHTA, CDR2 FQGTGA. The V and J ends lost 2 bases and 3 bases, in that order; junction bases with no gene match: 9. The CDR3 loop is CASSLGPRTGGHTEAFF. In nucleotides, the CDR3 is TGTGCCAGCAGCTTAGGTCCCCGGACAGGGGGACACACTGAAGCTTTCTTT.

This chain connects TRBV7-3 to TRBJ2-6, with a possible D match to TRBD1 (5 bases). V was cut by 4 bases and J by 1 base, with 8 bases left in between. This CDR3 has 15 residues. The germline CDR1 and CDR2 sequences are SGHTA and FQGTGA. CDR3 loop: CASSSRVSGANVLTF. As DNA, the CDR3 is TGTGCCAGCAGCTCCAGGGTTTCTGGGGCCAACGTCCTGACTTTC.

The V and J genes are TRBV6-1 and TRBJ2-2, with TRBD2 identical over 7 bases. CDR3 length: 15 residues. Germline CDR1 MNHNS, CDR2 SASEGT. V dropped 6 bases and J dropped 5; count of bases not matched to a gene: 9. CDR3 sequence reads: CASSGDYWGTGELFF. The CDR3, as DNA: TGTGCCAGCAGCGGGGACTACTGGGGGACCGGGGAGCTGTTTTTT.

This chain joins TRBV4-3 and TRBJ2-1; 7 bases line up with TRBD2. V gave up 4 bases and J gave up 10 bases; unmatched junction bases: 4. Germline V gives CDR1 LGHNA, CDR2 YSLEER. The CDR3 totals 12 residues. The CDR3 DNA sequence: TGCGCCAGCAGCCGCCAGCGGGAAGAGCAGTTCTTC. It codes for CASSRQREEQFF.

This CDR3 reads CASSLAGGDYNEQFF. The CDR3 DNA is TGTGCCAGCAGCTTAGCGGGAGGGGACTACAATGAGCAGTTCTTC. V gene TRBV11-3 combines with J gene TRBJ2-1, with 8 bases identical to TRBD2. This CDR3 has 15 residues. CDR1 is SGHNT and CDR2 is YENEEA in the germline V gene. V lost 1 base to trimming and J lost 3 bases; unmatched junction nucleotides: 2.

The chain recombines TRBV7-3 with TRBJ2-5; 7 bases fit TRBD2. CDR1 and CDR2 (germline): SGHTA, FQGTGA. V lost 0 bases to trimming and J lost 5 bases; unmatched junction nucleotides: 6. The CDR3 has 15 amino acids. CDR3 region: CASSLTFRGGETQYF. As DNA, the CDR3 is TGTGCCAGCAGCTTAACCTTCCGGGGAGGGGAGACCCAGTACTTC.

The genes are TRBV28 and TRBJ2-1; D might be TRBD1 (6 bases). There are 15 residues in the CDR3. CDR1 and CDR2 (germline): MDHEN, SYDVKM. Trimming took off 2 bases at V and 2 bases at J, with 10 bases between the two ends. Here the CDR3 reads CASSLPGVAYNEQFF. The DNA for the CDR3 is TGTGCCAGCAGTTTACCAGGGGTCGCCTACAATGAGCAGTTCTTC.

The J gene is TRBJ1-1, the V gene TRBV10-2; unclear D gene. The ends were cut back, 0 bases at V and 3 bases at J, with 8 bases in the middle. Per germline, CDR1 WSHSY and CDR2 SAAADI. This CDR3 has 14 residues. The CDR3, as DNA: TGCGCCAGCAGTGAGTCGGGCAGATACACTGAAGCTTTCTTT. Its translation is CASSESGRYTEAFF.

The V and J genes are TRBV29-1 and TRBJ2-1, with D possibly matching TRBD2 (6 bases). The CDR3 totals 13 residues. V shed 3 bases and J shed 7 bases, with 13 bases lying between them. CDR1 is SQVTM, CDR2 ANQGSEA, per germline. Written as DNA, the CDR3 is TGCAGCGTTGACGTCGGAGGGCGGAATGAGCAGTTCTTC. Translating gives CSVDVGGRNEQFF.

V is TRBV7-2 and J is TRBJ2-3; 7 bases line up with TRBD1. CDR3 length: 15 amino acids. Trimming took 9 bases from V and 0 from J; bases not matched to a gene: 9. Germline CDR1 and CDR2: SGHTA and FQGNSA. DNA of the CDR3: TGTGCCAGTCAAAACAGGGGTGCTAGCACAGATACGCAGTATTTT. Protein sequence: CASQNRGASTDTQYF.